A selection of T cell receptor beta chains follows, all from one sample in a study of cytomegalovirus exposure and HLA in healthy donors. Libraries were prepared by immunoSEQ multiplex PCR; TCRdb keeps only in-frame clonotypes and omits some of them. This repertoire shows tens of thousands of clones, about two thirds found once; its top ten account for 2.3%. Sequencing was carried out using PBMCs. Receptors originate from a human donor in good health. CDR3s include the opening cysteine and the closing phenylalanine or tryptophan. D genes are given only for firm matches. Not all rows give a size; the values are once, few, many and, for expanded clones, a class.

TRBV23-1,TRBJ1-5,-,TRBD1,19,TGCGCCAGCCGTCACTCCGGGACAGATCTCGGAGGTCCCAATCAGCCCCAGCATTTT,CASRHSGTDLGGPNQPQHF
TRBV6-4,TRBJ2-5,-,-,13,TGTGCCAGCAGTAGACATCATCAAGAGACCCAGTACTTC,CASSRHHQETQYF
TRBV2,TRBJ2-7,-,-,15,TGTGCCAGCAGTGAAAAGGTAATAGCGTACCACGAGCAGTACTTC,CASSEKVIAYHEQYF
TRBV12-5,TRBJ2-3,-,TRBD2,15,TGTGCTAGTGGGGCCCCAGCGGGGGGGGGAGATACGCAGTATTTT,CASGAPAGGGDTQYF
TRBV18,TRBJ1-5,-,-,15,TGTGCCAGCTCACAATCAGGGAAGGGCAATCAGCCCCAGCATTTT,CASSQSGKGNQPQHF
TRBV7-9,TRBJ2-7,-,-,16,TGTGCCAGCAGCTTAGGGGGGGGCTTGAGCTCCTACGAGCAGTACTTC,CASSLGGGLSSYEQYF
TRBV2,TRBJ2-5,-,TRBD1,13,TGTGCCAGCAGCGCGACAGGGTCAGAGACCCAGTACTTC,CASSATGSETQYF
TRBV18,TRBJ1-2,-,-,15,TGTGCCAGCTCACGGGGGGTTGCCTTTAACTATGGCTACACCTTC,CASSRGVAFNYGYTF
TRBV5-5,TRBJ1-1,-,-,13,TGTGCCAGCAGCTTTACAGGGAACACTGAAGCTTTCTTT,CASSFTGNTEAFF
TRBV12-5,TRBJ2-3,-,TRBD1,19,TGTGCTAGTGGTTTGGTATATCCCCAGACAGGGGGCGTGACAGATACGCAGTATTTT,CASGLVYPQTGGVTDTQYF
TRBV10-3,TRBJ1-5,-,-,13,TGTGCCATCAGTGAGGAGGGCCATCAGCCCCAGCATTTT,CAISEEGHQPQHF
TRBV11-2,TRBJ2-7,-,TRBD1,15,TGTGCCAGCAGCGGAGGGACAGGGGCTCCCTACGAGCAGTACTTC,CASSGGTGAPYEQYF
TRBV5-5,TRBJ2-7,few,-,13,TGTGCCAGCAGCTTGGCTGCGACCTACGAGCAGTACTTC,CASSLAATYEQYF
TRBV10-3,TRBJ1-5,-,TRBD1,16,TGTGCCATCAGTGCGCAGGGGGGTTATAGCAATCAGCCCCAGCATTTT,CAISAQGGYSNQPQHF
TRBV9,TRBJ1-3,-,TRBD1,14,TGTGCCAGCAGCGTAGAAACAGGGGATAACACCATATATTTT,CASSVETGDNTIYF
TRBV5-4,TRBJ2-1,-,-,13,TGTGCCAGCAGCCTTAGGAGCTACAATGAGCAGTTCTTC,CASSLRSYNEQFF
TRBV6-5,TRBJ1-2,-,-,13,TGTGCCAGCAGTTACTATCCTCTCGGGGTACCCACCTTC,CASSYYPLGVPTF